This T cell receptor (beta chain) was retrieved from a study of T-cell memory formation after mild COVID-19. Study at large: Largely donor-specific sequence clusters came from a couple of donors. Study-wide findings and caveats: A subset of responding clones appeared in pre-infection memory, suggesting cross-reactive memory joined. Later expanders leaned CD4+, whereas day 15 to 85 contracting clones were balanced CD4/CD8.

Of note for this clonotype: Antigen unknown.

TCRdb re-called the 5' RACE reads through MiXCR, storing one row per CDR3 protein. The sample contains 500,000 to 600,000 distinct CDR3 sequences, roughly 18% of which appear only once. The CDR3 has 12 amino acids. Between the trimmed V and J ends, which lost 0 bases and 6 bases, there was a span of 3 bases. CDR1 LGHNA and CDR2 YSLEER come from the germline V gene. V and J are TRBV4-3 and TRBJ2-1; D remains unclear. Sequencing was performed on PBMCs or a T cell subset sorted from them (not recorded which). This sequence was found in an adult woman who had mild COVID-19 (a few samples of this study predate the infection). Cell type and time point are not known. CDR3 loop: CASSQDLNEQFF. CDR3 DNA: TGCGCCAGCAGCCAAGATCTCAATGAGCAGTTCTTC.